This entry lists 27 T cell receptor beta chains sequenced from one sample in a study of graft-versus-host responses after intestinal transplantation (dated by TCRdb to 2020 to 2023). The time point tag for this specimen amounts to: cells obtained before transplantation from donor or recipient. The protocol used for the library was the immunoSEQ multiplex PCR assay. This immuneACCESS table, as held by TCRdb, lists in-frame sequences with V and J called but not all clones. Of the missing ones, under half trace to an unresolved V gene in checked studies; the others have no known cause. Counted in this sample were some 120,000 clones; 90% of them appeared once. Of the sample, approximately 0.18% is held by the ten largest clones. Antigens for these TCRs are unknown. The sample consisted of unstimulated CD4+ T cells sorted from spleen or lymph node cells, taken before intestinal transplant. These receptors came from a human donor who received an intestinal transplant.

V usage is TRBV10-1 and J usage is TRBJ2-1; 13 bases agree with TRBD2. CDR3 length: 15 amino acids. Germline trimming cut 7 bases from V and 8 bases from J; bases unmatched to any gene: 8. CDR1 is WNHNN, CDR2 SYGVQD, per germline (reference sequence). CDR3 nucleotide sequence: TGCGCCAGCACTATCGGACTAGCGGGAGATCATGAGCAGTTCTTC. Its translation is CASTIGLAGDHEQFF.

V and J are TRBV25-1 and TRBJ2-5; 10 bases map to TRBD1. V dropped 5 bases and J dropped 3; count of bases not matched to a gene: 6. Germline V gene sequence: CDR1 MGHDK, CDR2 SYGVNS. This CDR3 has 15 residues. DNA of the CDR3: TGTGCCAGCAGTCCATTGACAGGGGGCGAAGAGACCCAGTACTTC. Translating it yields CASSPLTGGEETQYF. The entire variable domain, with the rest obtained from reference TRBV25-1 and TRBJ2-5, is as follows: EADIYQTPRYLVIGTGKKITLECSQTMGHDKMYWYQQDPGMELHLIHYSYGVNSTEKGDLSSESTVSRIRTEHFPLTLESARPSHTSQYLCASSPLTGGEETQYFGPGTRLLVL.

The chain joins TRBV27 to TRBJ2-1; TRBD1 agrees at 7 bases. CDR3 length: 13 amino acids. Germline CDR1 is MNHEY and CDR2 is SMNVEV (reference sequence). V trimming: 10 bases; J trimming: 8 bases; junction bases outside the gene matches: 11. In DNA form, the CDR3 reads TGTGCCACCCGTGAGGACAGGCGGGATGAGCAGTTCTTC. Its translation is CATREDRRDEQFF.

This clone was detected only once. The rearrangement uses TRBV11-2 and TRBJ2-1; TRBD2 aligns across 7 bases. With 6 bases clipped from V and 3 bases from J, the junction kept 8 bases outside the gene matches. This CDR3 has 15 residues. The germline CDR1 and CDR2 sequences are SGHAT and FQNNGV. The CDR3 loop reads CASRTSASGYNEQFF. The DNA of the CDR3 is TGTGCCAGCAGAACTTCCGCTAGCGGCTACAATGAGCAGTTCTTC.

This rearrangement joins TRBV2 to TRBJ2-3, with D possibly matching TRBD2 (6 bases). Trimming took 7 bases from V and 1 from J, leaving 12 bases between them. Looked up from germline, CDR1 is SNHLY and CDR2 is FYNNEI. CDR3 length: 14 amino acids. Here the CDR3 reads CASMEGWGTDTQYF. The CDR3 DNA is TGTGCCAGCATGGAGGGGTGGGGCACAGATACGCAGTATTTT.

The CDR3: CASRPGLTAGYTF. Written as DNA, the CDR3 is TGTGCCAGCAGACCCGGACTTACCGCTGGCTACACCTTC. The chain uses TRBV6-5 and TRBJ1-2, with no clear D. The V gene lost 6 bases and the J gene lost 7 bases, with 15 bases spanning the gap. The V gene's germline CDR1 is MNHEY and CDR2 SVGAGI. The CDR3 has 13 amino acids.

The genes are TRBV6-5 and TRBJ2-7; weak D call: TRBD1 (6 bases). The germline V and J ends were trimmed by 6 bases and 2 bases, with 11 bases remaining between them. The CDR3 has 13 amino acids. Germline V gene sequence: CDR1 MNHEY, CDR2 SVGAGI. CDR3 region: CASRRTAPYEQYF. The CDR3 nucleotides read TGTGCCAGCAGGAGGACAGCCCCCTACGAGCAGTACTTC.

This clone is a singleton in its sample. The chain employs TRBV7-9 and TRBJ1-6; 10 nucleotides agree with TRBD1. The CDR3 has 15 residues. The germline CDR1 and CDR2 sequences are SEHNR and FQNEAQ (reference sequence). V was pared by 4 bases and J by 10 bases, with 7 bases of the junction left unmatched. The CDR3 loop reads CASSSGQGESSPLHF. As DNA, the CDR3 is TGTGCCAGCAGCTCCGGACAGGGGGAAAGCTCACCCCTCCACTTT.

The rearrangement joins TRBV6-1 to TRBJ1-1; D possibly corresponds to TRBD1 (5 bases). The germline V gene encodes CDR1 MNHNS and CDR2 SASEGT. Trimming took off 8 bases at V and 0 bases at J, with 10 bases between the two ends. This CDR3 is built from 13 residues. The CDR3 nucleotides are TGTGCCAGCTCTTGGGGGGTGAACACTGAAGCTTTCTTT. The encoded protein is CASSWGVNTEAFF.

The J gene is TRBJ2-3, the V gene TRBV28; 8 positions match TRBD2. Germline trimming cut 3 bases from V and 10 bases from J; bases unmatched to any gene: 9. CDR1 is MDHEN, CDR2 SYDVKM, per germline. The CDR3 runs 14 residues. The CDR3 sequence is CASSFRTSHPAQYF. CDR3 DNA sequence: TGTGCCAGCAGTTTCCGGACTAGCCATCCCGCGCAGTATTTT.

Note on this clone: The sample carries other DNA sequences with the same CDR3. The genes are TRBV10-1 and TRBJ2-1, with 8 bases aligning to TRBD2. The CDR3 length is 13 residues. The V segment lost 6 bases and the J segment 5 bases; nucleotides outside the gene matches: 3. Germline-derived CDR1 and CDR2 are WNHNN and SYGVQD (reference sequence). The CDR3 sequence is CASSRGGNNEQFF. The CDR3 nucleotides read TGCGCCAGCAGCCGGGGGGGAAACAATGAGCAGTTCTTC.

The chain recombines TRBV19 with TRBJ2-3; possible D gene TRBD2, 5 bases. The germline V and J ends were trimmed by 5 bases and 6 bases, with 21 bases remaining between them. CDR1 LNHDA and CDR2 SQIVND come from the germline V gene (reference sequence). The CDR3 extends over 16 amino acids. CDR3 in amino acids: CASSAPGSSGGDTQYF. In DNA form, the CDR3 reads TGTGCCAGTAGTGCCCCTGGGTCGAGCGGCGGGGATACGCAGTATTTT.

The chain links TRBV18 to TRBJ1-5; D possibly corresponds to TRBD1 (5 bases). CDR1 and CDR2 from the germline V gene are KGHSH and LQKENI. V dropped 5 bases and J dropped 6 bases, with 8 bases sitting between them. The CDR3 is made up of 12 amino acids. DNA of the CDR3: TGTGCCAGCTCAGCGGGGGTTCAGCCCCAGCATTTT. Translating it yields CASSAGVQPQHF. The full variable domain, with the rest looked up from reference TRBV18 and TRBJ1-5, is NAGVMQNPRHLVRRRGQEARLRCSPMKGHSHVYWYRQLPEEGLKFMVYLQKENIIDESGMPKERFSAEFPKEGPSILRIQQVVRGDSAAYFCASSAGVQPQHFGDGTRLSIL.

The V and J genes are TRBV21-1 and TRBJ2-1; the D call TRBD2 from the table was never checked on the DNA. TRBV21-1 is a listed pseudogene. The CDR3 runs to 16 residues. Here the CDR3 reads CASSKEVHSSYNEQFF. The CDR3 DNA is TGTGCCAGCAGCAAAGAAGTCCATAGCTCCTACAATGAGCAGTTCTTC.

The chain is built from TRBV2 and TRBJ2-7; D is unclear. Trimming shortened V by 7 bases and J by 1 base, and 11 bases separated the two germline ends. The germline CDR1 and CDR2 sequences are SNHLY and FYNNEI. The CDR3 loop spans 13 amino acids. CDR3 bases: TGTGCCAGCAATTTCCACAGTTCCTACGAGCAGTACTTC. It is translated as CASNFHSSYEQYF.

The chain recombines TRBV6-5 with TRBJ1-2, with D unclear. Germline V lookup: CDR1 MNHEY, CDR2 SVGAGI. The CDR3 sequence is 15 residues long. The germline V and J ends were trimmed by 0 bases and 1 base, with 9 bases remaining between them. The CDR3: CASSYSGRINYGYTF. The CDR3 DNA sequence: TGTGCCAGCAGTTACTCGGGGAGAATTAACTATGGCTACACCTTC.

V and J are TRBV29-1 and TRBJ2-5, with 13 positions matching TRBD2. The V and J ends lost 5 bases and 5 bases, in that order; junction bases with no gene match: 5. The CDR3 is 14 amino acids. The V gene's germline CDR1 is SQVTM and CDR2 ANQGSEA. Here the CDR3 DNA reads TGCAGCGTTTCACCGGGACTAGCGGGGGAGACCCAGTACTTC. Translated: CSVSPGLAGETQYF.

The chain's CDR3 is CASSVPTVSSGVSDTQYF. The CDR3 coding sequence is TGCGCCAGCAGCGTCCCAACTGTTTCTAGCGGGGTATCAGATACGCAGTATTTT. The rearrangement uses TRBV5-1 and TRBJ2-3; 9 bases align to TRBD2. This CDR3 is built from 18 residues. From germline, CDR1 is SGHRS and CDR2 YFSETQ. The trim removed 4 bases at V and 4 bases at J, leaving 16 bases unmatched.

The V and J genes are TRBV6-4 and TRBJ2-3; the match to TRBD1 covers 10 bases. The CDR3 is 15 residues long. Germline-derived CDR1 and CDR2 are MRHNA and SNTAGT. Germline trimming cut 2 bases from V and 1 base from J; bases unmatched to any gene: 0. The CDR3 nucleotides read TGTGCCAGCAGTGACGGGACAGGGGGCACAGATACGCAGTATTTT. Translation gives CASSDGTGGTDTQYF.

The CDR3 DNA follows: TGTGCCAGCAGCCCAGACAGGGGGCTGCAAGAGACCCAGTACTTC. As protein: CASSPDRGLQETQYF. The chain recombines TRBV7-7 with TRBJ2-5; TRBD1 matches 10 bases. V shed 5 bases, J shed 2 bases, and the junction held 5 bases outside the gene matches. Germline CDR1 SSHAT, CDR2 FNYEAQ (reference sequence). CDR3 length: 15 amino acids.

The V gene is TRBV11-3, the J gene TRBJ2-1, with 9 bases that match TRBD2. J lost 2 bases, V lost 5 bases, and 4 bases had no gene match. Germline V CDR1 and CDR2: SGHNT, YENEEA. There are 15 residues in the CDR3. CDR3 region: CASSPAGGTYNEQFF. DNA for the CDR3: TGTGCCAGCAGCCCAGCGGGGGGCACCTACAATGAGCAGTTCTTC.

V is TRBV6-6 and J is TRBJ1-1; unclear D gene. Trimming shortened V by 2 bases and J by 2 bases, and 6 bases separated the two germline ends. This CDR3 region has 13 residues. CDR1 and CDR2 from the germline V gene are MNHNY and SVGAGI (reference sequence). CDR3 region: CASSYTRNTEAFF. CDR3 in DNA: TGTGCCAGCAGTTACACCAGAAACACTGAAGCTTTCTTT.

This sequence joins TRBV29-1 and TRBJ2-3, with 13 bases matching TRBD2. Germline-derived CDR1 and CDR2 are SQVTM and ANQGSEA. The V segment lost 5 bases and the J segment 4 bases; nucleotides outside the gene matches: 3. The CDR3 length is 14 residues. CDR3 residues: CSVTSGGAADTQYF. The CDR3 DNA reads as TGCAGCGTTACTAGCGGGGGGGCAGCAGATACGCAGTATTTT.

The J gene is TRBJ1-2, the V gene TRBV7-2; TRBD1 matches at 10 bases. The CDR3 loop spans 16 amino acids. Trimming removed 3 bases from V and 4 bases from J; junction bases left unmatched: 8. CDR1 is SGHTA, CDR2 FQGNSA, per germline. CDR3 loop: CASSFTGTGAGYGYTF. In DNA form, the CDR3 reads TGTGCCAGCAGCTTCACTGGGACAGGGGCGGGCTATGGCTACACCTTC.

This rearrangement joins TRBV29-1 to TRBJ1-2, with a possible D match to TRBD1 (5 bases). The CDR3 runs 16 residues. V was cut by 4 bases and J by 5 bases, with 23 bases left in between. Germline V lookup: CDR1 SQVTM, CDR2 ANQGSEA. In DNA, the CDR3 is TGCAGCGTTGGTCGAGGGGCAGGGAGGTTGGTGTATGGCTACACCTTC. As protein: CSVGRGAGRLVYGYTF.

This chain links TRBV5-4 with TRBJ1-1; 9 nucleotides agree with TRBD1. The CDR3 contains 13 residues. V lost 3 bases to trimming and J lost 3 bases; unmatched junction nucleotides: 0. CDR1 and CDR2 from the germline V gene are SGHNT and YYREEE (reference sequence). This chain's CDR3 is CASSWDRDTEAFF. In DNA form, the CDR3 reads TGTGCCAGCAGCTGGGACAGGGACACTGAAGCTTTCTTT.

The chain uses TRBV25-1 and TRBJ1-5; TRBD1 is a possible D gene (5 bases). Trimming took off 2 bases at V and 0 bases at J, with 8 bases between the two ends. Germline V lookup: CDR1 MGHDK, CDR2 SYGVNS. This CDR3 is 15 amino acids long. In DNA form, the CDR3 reads TGTGCCAGCAGTGAAGACAGATATAGCAATCAGCCCCAGCATTTT. It codes for CASSEDRYSNQPQHF.